Listed below are T cell receptor beta chains from one sample, sequenced in a study of CD8 T cells in Susac syndrome. TCRdb used MiXCR to reprocess the immunoSEQ multiplex PCR reads, holding one entry per CDR3 protein. The table has some 100,000 distinct CDR3 sequences, less than 97% seen once. Sequenced sample: CD4+ T cells from PBMCs. All receptors derive from a human donor in good health. Both conserved end residues are part of each CDR3. Each record gives: V gene, CDR3 length, J gene, clone size, D gene, CDR3 DNA, CDR3 protein. A D gene is named only where the DNA matches it firmly. Size is stated for part of the rows, as once, few or many counts, or as a class when the clone is expanded.

V gene: TRBV20-1; CDR3 length: 17; J gene: TRBJ1-1; clone size: -; D gene: TRBD1; CDR3 DNA: TGCAGTGCTAGAGACGCCGGGACAGGGTTTGGGAGCACTGAAGCTTTCTTT; CDR3 protein: CSARDAGTGFGSTEAFF
V gene: TRBV29-1; CDR3 length: 11; J gene: TRBJ2-7; clone size: -; D gene: -; CDR3 DNA: TGCAGCGTTCAGACAGATAACGAGCAGTACTTC; CDR3 protein: CSVQTDNEQYF
V gene: TRBV28; CDR3 length: 15; J gene: TRBJ2-1; clone size: -; D gene: TRBD1; CDR3 DNA: TGTGCCAGCACGCCAGGGGGTCCCTCCTACAATGAGCAGTTCTTC; CDR3 protein: CASTPGGPSYNEQFF
V gene: TRBV19; CDR3 length: 13; J gene: TRBJ2-7; clone size: -; D gene: -; CDR3 DNA: TGTGCCAGTAGTAGTAGGGGGGCCTACGAGCAGTACTTC; CDR3 protein: CASSSRGAYEQYF
V gene: TRBV30; CDR3 length: 16; J gene: TRBJ1-3; clone size: -; D gene: TRBD1; CDR3 DNA: TGTGCCTGGGACGCCTCGGGGACAGGGACTGGAAACACCATATATTTT; CDR3 protein: CAWDASGTGTGNTIYF
V gene: TRBV23-1; CDR3 length: 17; J gene: TRBJ1-5; clone size: -; D gene: -; CDR3 DNA: TGCGCCAGCAGTACGCGGACTCTGCGAGAGGGCAATCAGCCCCAGCATTTT; CDR3 protein: CASSTRTLREGNQPQHF
V gene: TRBV18; CDR3 length: 15; J gene: TRBJ1-5; clone size: -; D gene: -; CDR3 DNA: TGTGCCAGCTCCCCGGTCGCGGGAAGCAATCAGCCCCAGCATTTT; CDR3 protein: CASSPVAGSNQPQHF
V gene: TRBV7-9; CDR3 length: 14; J gene: TRBJ2-7; clone size: -; D gene: TRBD1; CDR3 DNA: TGTGCCAGCAGCGGGGGACAGCAAAACTACGAGCAGTACTTC; CDR3 protein: CASSGGQQNYEQYF
V gene: TRBV20-1; CDR3 length: 14; J gene: TRBJ2-7; clone size: -; D gene: -; CDR3 DNA: TGCAGTGCTAGAGTCCGAACAACCTCCTACGAGCAGTACTTC; CDR3 protein: CSARVRTTSYEQYF
V gene: TRBV13; CDR3 length: 16; J gene: TRBJ2-7; clone size: -; D gene: TRBD1; CDR3 DNA: TGTGCCAGCAGCTTAAGCGGACAGGCACGACCCTACGAGCAGTACTTC; CDR3 protein: CASSLSGQARPYEQYF
V gene: TRBV29-1; CDR3 length: 11; J gene: TRBJ1-2; clone size: once; D gene: -; CDR3 DNA: TGCAGCGTTGACAGGGGAGAAGGCTACACCTTC; CDR3 protein: CSVDRGEGYTF